This TCR beta chain was sequenced during a study of T cell changes during pregnancy in multiple sclerosis. A remark on this clone: Other DNA sequences of this sample code for an identical CDR3.

Here immunoSEQ multiplex PCR was the method, and the copy in TCRdb shows in-frame clones only, minus some. The table records about 62,000 clones, roughly 92% of them present only once. Deletions cut 1 base from V and 0 bases from J, with 9 bases between. CDR1 is SGHAT and CDR2 is FQNNGV in the germline V gene. The CDR3 spans 15 residues. This clonotype was sampled from a female donor with multiple sclerosis, enrolled in a pregnancy study. This chain uses TRBV11-2 with TRBJ1-1; D remains unclear. The source was CD8+ T cells from peripheral blood mononuclear cells, collected in the second trimester of pregnancy. The DNA for the CDR3 is TGTGCCAGCAGCTTAGTCGGCGGAATGAACACTGAAGCTTTCTTT. This translates into CASSLVGGMNTEAFF.